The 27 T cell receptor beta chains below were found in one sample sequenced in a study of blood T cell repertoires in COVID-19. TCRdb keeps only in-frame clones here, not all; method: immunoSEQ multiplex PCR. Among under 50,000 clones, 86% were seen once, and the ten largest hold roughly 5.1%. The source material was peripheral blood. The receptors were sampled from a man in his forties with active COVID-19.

The chain's CDR3 is CASSLAENTQYF. The CDR3 DNA follows: TGTGCCAGCAGTTTGGCGGAGAATACGCAGTATTTT. This rearrangement joins TRBV12-3 or TRBV12-4 to TRBJ2-3; D remains ambiguous. With 3 bases removed from V and 7 bases from J, the gap between germline ends came to 8 bases. The CDR3 runs to 12 residues.

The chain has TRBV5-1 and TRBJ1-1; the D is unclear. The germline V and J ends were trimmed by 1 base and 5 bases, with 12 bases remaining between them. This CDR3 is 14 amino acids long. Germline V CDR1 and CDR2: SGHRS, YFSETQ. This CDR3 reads CASSLPGTGTEAFF. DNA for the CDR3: TGCGCCAGCAGCTTGCCGGGAACGGGGACTGAAGCTTTCTTT.

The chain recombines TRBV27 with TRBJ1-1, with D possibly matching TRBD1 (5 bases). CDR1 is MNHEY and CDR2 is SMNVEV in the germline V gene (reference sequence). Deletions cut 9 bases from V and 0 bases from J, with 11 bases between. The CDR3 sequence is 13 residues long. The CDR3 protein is CASNGGMNTEAFF. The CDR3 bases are TGTGCCAGTAATGGGGGGATGAACACTGAAGCTTTCTTT.

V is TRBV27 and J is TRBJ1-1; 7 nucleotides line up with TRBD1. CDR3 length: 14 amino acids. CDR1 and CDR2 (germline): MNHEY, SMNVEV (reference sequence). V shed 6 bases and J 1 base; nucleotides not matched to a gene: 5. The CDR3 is CASRSGGPNTEAFF. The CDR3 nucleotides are TGTGCCAGCAGGTCAGGGGGGCCGAACACTGAAGCTTTCTTT.

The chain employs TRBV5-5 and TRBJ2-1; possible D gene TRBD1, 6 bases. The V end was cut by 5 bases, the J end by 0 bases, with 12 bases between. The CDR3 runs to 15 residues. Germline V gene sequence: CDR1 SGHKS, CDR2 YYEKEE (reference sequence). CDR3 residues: CASSLRQASYNEQFF. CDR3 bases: TGTGCCAGCAGTCTTAGACAGGCCTCCTACAATGAGCAGTTCTTC. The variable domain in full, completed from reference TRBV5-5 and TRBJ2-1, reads DAGVTQSPTHLIKTRGQQVTLRCSPISGHKSVSWYQQVLGQGPQFIFQYYEKEERGRGNFPDRFSARQFPNYSSELNVNALLLGDSALYLCASSLRQASYNEQFFGPGTRLTVL.

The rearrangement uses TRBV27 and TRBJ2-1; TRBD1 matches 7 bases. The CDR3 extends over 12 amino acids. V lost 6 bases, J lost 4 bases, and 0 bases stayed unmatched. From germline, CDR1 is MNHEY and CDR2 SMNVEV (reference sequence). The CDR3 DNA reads TGTGCCAGCAGACAGGGGTACAATGAGCAGTTCTTC. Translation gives CASRQGYNEQFF.

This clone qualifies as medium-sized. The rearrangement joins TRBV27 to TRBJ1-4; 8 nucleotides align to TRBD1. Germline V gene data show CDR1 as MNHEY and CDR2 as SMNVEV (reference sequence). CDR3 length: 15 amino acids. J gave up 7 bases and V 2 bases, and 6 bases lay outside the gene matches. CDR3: CASSLVRTGFEKLFF. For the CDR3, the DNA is TGTGCCAGCAGTTTAGTAAGGACAGGGTTTGAAAAACTGTTTTTT.

Here the CDR3 DNA reads TGTGCCAGCAGCGTAGCGGGACATACATACGAGCAGTACTTC. It encodes CASSVAGHTYEQYF. The V call is TRBV9, the J call TRBJ2-7, with D perhaps TRBD1 (6 bases). The V and J ends lost 0 bases and 4 bases respectively, with 11 bases between them. The CDR3 is 14 residues long. Germline CDR1 reads SGDLS; CDR2 reads YYNGEE.

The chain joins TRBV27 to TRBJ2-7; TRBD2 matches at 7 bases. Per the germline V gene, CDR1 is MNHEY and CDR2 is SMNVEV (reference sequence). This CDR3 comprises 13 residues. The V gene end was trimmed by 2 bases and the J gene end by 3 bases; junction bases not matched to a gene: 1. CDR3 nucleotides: TGTGCCAGCAGTTTAACGGGAGGCTACGAGCAGTACTTC. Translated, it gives CASSLTGGYEQYF.

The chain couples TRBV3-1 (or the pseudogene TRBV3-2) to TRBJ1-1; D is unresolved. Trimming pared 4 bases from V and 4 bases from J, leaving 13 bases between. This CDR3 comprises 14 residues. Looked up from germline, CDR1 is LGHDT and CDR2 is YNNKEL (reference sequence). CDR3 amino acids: CASSRRSGGTEAFF. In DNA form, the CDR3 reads TGTGCCAGCAGCCGAAGATCGGGTGGCACTGAAGCTTTCTTT.

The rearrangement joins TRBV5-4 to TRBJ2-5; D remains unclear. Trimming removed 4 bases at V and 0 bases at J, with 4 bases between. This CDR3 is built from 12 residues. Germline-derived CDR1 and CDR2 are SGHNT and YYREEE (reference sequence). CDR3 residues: CASSPYQETQYF. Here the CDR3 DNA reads TGTGCCAGCAGCCCCTACCAAGAGACCCAGTACTTC.

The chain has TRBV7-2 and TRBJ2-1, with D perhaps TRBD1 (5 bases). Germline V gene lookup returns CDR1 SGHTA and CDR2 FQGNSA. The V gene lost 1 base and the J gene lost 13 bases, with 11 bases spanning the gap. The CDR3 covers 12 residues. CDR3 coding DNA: TGTGCCAGCAGCTTAGGCAGGGTGTCTCAGTTCTTC. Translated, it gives CASSLGRVSQFF.

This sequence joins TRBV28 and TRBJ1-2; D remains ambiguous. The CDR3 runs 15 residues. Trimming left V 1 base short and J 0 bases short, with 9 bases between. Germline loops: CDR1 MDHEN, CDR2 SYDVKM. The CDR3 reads CASSLYGVANYGYTF. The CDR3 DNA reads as TGTGCCAGCAGTTTATACGGGGTAGCTAACTATGGCTACACCTTC.

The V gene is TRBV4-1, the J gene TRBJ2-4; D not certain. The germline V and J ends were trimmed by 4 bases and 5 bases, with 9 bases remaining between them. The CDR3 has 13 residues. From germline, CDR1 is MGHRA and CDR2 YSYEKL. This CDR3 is CASSLKIENIQYF. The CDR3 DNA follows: TGCGCCAGCAGCCTAAAAATTGAAAACATTCAGTACTTC.

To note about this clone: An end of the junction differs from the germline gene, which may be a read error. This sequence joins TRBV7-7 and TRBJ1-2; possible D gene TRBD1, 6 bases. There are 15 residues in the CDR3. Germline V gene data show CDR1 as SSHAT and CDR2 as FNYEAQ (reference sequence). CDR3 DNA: TGTGCTAGCAGCCCCTTGTCACAGGGAACTTATGGCTACACCTTC. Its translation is CASSPLSQGTYGYTF.

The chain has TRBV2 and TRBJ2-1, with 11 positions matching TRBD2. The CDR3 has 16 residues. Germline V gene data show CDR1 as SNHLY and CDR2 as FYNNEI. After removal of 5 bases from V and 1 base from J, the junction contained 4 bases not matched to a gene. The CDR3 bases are TGTGCCAGCAGTCCGGGACTAGCGGAGTCCTACAATGAGCAGTTCTTC. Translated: CASSPGLAESYNEQFF. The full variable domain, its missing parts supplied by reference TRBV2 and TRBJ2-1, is EPEVTQTPSHQVTQMGQEVILRCVPISNHLYFYWYRQILGQKVEFLVSFYNNEISEKSEIFDDQFSVERPDGSNFTLKIRSTKLEDSAMYFCASSPGLAESYNEQFFGPGTRLTVL.

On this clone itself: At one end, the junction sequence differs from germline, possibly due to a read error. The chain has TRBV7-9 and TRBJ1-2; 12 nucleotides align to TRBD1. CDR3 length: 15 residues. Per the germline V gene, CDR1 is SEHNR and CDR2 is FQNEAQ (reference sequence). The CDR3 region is CASSLAGQGAYGYTF. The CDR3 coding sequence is TGTGCCAGCAGCCTAGCGGGACAGGGGGCCTATGGCTACACCTTC.

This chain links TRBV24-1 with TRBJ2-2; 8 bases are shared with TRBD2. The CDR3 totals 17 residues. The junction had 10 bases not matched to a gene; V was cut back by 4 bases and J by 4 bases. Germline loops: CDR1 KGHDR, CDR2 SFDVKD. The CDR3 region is CATSDPPSGRRTGELFF. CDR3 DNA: TGTGCCACCAGTGACCCCCCCAGCGGGAGACGCACCGGGGAGCTGTTTTTT.

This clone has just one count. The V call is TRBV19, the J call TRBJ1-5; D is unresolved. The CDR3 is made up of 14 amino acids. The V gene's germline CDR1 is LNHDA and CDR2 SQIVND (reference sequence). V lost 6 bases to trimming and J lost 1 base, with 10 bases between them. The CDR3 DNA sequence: TGTGCCAGTAGGGAGGGCAGGAGCAATCAGCCCCAGCATTTT. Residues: CASREGRSNQPQHF.

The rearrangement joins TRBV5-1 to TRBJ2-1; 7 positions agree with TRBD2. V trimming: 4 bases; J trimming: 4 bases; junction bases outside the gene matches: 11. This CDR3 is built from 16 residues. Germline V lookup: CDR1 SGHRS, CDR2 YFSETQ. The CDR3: CASSLGEGTVYNEQFF. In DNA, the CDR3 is TGCGCCAGCAGCCTAGGGGAGGGGACTGTGTACAATGAGCAGTTCTTC.

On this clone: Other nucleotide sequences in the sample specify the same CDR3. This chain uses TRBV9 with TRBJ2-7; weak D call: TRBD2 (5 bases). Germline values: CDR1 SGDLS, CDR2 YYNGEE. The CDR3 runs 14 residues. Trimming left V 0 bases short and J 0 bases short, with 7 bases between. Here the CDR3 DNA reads TGTGCCAGCAGCGTAGGAGGGAGCTCCTACGAGCAGTACTTC. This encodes CASSVGGSSYEQYF.

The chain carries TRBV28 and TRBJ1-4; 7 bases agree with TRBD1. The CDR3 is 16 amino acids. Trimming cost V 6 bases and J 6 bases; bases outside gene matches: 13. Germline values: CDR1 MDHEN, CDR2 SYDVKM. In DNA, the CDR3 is TGTGCCAGCAGCATGGTAGTAGGGGGCGAAGATGAAAAACTGTTTTTT. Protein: CASSMVVGGEDEKLFF.

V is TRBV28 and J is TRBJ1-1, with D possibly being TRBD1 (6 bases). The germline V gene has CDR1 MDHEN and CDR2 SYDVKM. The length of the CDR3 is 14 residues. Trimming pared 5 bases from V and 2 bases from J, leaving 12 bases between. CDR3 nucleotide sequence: TGTGCCAGCAGTAACCACAGGGAAAACACTGAAGCTTTCTTT. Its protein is CASSNHRENTEAFF.

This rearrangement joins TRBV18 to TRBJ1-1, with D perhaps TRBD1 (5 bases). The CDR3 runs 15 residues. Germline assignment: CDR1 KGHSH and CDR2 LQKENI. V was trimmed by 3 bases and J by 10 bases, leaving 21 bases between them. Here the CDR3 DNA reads TGTGCCAGCTCACCCGCTGTGTCGGGGGGGGGTGGAGCTTTCTTT. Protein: CASSPAVSGGGGAFF.

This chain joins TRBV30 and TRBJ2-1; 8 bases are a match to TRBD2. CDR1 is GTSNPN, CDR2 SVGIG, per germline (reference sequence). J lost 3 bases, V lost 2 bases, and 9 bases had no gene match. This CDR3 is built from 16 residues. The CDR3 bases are TGTGCCTGGAGTTGGGGCCGCGGGGGGTACTACAATGAGCAGTTCTTC. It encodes CAWSWGRGGYYNEQFF.

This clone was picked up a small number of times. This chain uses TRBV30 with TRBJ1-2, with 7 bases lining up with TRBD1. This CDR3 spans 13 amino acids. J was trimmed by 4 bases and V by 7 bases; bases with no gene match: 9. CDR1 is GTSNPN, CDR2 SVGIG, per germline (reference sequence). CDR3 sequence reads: CASTGSKGYGYTF. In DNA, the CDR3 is TGTGCCTCGACAGGGTCTAAAGGCTATGGCTACACCTTC.

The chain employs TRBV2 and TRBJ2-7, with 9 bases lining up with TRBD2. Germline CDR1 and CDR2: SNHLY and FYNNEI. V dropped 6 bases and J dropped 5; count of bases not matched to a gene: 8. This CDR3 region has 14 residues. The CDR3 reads CASRAGTSRDEQYF. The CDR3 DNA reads TGTGCCAGCAGAGCAGGGACTAGCCGTGACGAGCAGTACTTC.